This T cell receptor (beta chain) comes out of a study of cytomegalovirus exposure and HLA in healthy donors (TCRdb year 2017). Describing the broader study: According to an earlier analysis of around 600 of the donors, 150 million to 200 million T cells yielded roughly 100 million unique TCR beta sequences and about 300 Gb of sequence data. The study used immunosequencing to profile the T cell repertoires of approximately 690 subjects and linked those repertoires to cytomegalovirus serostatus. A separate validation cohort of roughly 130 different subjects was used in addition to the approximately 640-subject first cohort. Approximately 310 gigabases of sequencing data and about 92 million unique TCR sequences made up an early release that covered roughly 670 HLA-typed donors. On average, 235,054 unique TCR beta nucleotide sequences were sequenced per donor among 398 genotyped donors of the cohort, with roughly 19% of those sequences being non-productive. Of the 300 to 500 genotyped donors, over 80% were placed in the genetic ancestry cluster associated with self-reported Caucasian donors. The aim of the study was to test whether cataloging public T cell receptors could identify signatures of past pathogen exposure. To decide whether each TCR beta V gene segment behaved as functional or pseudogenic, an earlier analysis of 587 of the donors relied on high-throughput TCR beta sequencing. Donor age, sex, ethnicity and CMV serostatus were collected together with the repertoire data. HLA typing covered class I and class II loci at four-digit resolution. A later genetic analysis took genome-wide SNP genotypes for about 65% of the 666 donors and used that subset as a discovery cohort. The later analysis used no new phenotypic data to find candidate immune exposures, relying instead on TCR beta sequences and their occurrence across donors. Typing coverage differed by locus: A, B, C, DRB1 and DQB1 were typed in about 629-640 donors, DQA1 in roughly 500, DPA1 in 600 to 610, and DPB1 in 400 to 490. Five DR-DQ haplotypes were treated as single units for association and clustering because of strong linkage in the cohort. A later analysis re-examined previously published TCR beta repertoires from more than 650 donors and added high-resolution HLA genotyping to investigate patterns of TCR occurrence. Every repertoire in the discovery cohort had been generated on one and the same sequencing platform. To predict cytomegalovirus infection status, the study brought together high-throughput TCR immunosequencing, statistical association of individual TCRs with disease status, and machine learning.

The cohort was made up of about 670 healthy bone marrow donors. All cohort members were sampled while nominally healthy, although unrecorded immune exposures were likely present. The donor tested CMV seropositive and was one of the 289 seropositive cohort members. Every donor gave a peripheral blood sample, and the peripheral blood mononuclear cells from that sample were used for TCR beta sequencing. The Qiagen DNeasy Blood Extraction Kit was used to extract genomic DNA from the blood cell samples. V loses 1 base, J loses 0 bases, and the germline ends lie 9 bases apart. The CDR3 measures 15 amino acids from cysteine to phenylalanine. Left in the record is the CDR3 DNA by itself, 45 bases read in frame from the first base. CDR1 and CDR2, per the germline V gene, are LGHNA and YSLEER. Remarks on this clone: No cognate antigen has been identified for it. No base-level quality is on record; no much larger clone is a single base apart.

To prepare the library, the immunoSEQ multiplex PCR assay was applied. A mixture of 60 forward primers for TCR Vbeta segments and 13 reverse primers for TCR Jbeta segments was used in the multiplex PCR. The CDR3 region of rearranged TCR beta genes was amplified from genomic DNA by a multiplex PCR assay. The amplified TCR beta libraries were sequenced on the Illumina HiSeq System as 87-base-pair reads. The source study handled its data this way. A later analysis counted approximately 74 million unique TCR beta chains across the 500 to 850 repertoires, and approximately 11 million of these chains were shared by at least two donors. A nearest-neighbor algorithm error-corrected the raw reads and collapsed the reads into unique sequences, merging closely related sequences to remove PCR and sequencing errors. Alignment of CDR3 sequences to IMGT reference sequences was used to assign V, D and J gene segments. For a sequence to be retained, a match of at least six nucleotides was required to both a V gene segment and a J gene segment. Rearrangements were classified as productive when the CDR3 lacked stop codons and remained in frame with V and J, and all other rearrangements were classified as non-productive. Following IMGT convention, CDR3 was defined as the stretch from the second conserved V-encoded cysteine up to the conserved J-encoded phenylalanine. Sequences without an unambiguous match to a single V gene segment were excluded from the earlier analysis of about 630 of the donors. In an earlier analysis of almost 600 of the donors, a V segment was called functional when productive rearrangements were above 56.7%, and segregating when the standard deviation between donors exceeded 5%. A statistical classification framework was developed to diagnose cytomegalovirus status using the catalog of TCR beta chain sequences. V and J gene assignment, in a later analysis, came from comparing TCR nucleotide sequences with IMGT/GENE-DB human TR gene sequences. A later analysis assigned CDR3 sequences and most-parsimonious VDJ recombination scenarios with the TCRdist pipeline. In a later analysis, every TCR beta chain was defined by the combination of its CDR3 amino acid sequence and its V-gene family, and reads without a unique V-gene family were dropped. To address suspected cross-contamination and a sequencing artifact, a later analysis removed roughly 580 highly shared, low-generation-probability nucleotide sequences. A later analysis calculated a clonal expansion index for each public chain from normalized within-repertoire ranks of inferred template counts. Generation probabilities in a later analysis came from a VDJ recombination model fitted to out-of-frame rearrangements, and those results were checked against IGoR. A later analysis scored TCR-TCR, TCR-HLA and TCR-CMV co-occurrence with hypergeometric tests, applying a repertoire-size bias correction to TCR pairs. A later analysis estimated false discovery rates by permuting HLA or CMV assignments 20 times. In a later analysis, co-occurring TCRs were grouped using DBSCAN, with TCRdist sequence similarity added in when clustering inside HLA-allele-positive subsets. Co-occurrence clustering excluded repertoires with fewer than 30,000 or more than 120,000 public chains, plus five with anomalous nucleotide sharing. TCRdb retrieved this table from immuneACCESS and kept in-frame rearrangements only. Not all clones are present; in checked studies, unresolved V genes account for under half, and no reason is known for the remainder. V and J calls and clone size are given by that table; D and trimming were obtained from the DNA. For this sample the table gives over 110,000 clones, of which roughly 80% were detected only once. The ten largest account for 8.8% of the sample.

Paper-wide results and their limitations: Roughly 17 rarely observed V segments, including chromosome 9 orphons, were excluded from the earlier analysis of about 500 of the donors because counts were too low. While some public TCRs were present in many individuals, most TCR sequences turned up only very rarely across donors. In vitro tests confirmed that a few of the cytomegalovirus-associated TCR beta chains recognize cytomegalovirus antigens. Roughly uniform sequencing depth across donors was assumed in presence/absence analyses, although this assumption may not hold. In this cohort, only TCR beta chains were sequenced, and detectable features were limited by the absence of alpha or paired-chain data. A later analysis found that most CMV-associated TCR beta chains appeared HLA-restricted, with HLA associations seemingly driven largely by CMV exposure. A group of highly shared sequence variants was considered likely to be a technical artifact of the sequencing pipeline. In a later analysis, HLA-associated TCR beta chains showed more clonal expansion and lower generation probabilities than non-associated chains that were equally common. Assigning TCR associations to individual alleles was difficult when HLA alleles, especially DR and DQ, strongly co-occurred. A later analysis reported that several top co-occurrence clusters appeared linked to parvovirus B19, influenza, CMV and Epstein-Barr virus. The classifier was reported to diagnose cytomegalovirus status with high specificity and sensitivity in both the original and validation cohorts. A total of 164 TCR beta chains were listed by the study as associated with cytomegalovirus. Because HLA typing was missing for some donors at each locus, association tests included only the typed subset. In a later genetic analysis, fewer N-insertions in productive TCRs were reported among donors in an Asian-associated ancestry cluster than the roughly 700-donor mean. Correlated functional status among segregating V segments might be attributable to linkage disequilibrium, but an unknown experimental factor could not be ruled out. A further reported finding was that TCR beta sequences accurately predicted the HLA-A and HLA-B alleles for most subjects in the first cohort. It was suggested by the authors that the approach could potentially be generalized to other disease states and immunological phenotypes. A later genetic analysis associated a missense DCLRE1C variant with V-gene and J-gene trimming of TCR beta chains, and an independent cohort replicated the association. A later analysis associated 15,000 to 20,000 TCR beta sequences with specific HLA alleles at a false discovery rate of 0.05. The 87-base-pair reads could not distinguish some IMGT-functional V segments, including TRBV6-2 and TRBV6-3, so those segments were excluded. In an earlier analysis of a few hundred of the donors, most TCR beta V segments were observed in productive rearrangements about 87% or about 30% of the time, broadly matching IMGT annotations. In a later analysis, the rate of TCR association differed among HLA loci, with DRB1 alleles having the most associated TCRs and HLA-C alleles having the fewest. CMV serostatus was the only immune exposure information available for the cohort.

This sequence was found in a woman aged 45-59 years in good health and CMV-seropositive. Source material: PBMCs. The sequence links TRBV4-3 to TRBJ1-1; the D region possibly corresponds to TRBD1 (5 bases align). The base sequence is TGCGCCAGCAGCCAAGGCTCAGGGATGAACACTGAAGCTTTCTTT. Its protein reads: CASSQGSGMNTEAFF.